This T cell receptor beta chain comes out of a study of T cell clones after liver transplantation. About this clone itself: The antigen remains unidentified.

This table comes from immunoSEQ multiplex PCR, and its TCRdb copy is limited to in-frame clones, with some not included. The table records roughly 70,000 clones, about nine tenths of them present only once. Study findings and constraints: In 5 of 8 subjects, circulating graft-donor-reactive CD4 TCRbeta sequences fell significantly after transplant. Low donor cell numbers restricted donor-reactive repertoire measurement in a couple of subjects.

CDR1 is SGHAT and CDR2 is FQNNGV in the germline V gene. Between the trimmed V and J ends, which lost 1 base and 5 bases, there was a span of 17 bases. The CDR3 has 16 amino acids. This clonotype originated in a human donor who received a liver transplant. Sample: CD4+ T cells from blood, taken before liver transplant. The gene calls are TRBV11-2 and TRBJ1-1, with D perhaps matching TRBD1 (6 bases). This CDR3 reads CASSLARTARETEAFF. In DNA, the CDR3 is TGTGCCAGCAGCTTAGCCCGGACAGCCCGGGAAACTGAAGCTTTCTTT.